The rows below give T cell receptor beta chains drawn from one sample of a study of cytomegalovirus exposure and HLA in healthy donors. This table comes from immunoSEQ multiplex PCR, and its TCRdb copy is limited to in-frame clones, with some not included. The table has under 200,000 clones, around 68% seen once. Sequenced input: PBMCs. All receptors derive from a man over 45 in good health and CMV-seronegative. Each CDR3 is given with its conserved first and last residue.

CDR3aa,j_gene,v_gene
CASKGATYEQYF,TRBJ2-7,TRBV28
CASSSAATGQGYTF,TRBJ1-2,TRBV5-4
CASSLPASDREPEAFF,TRBJ1-1,TRBV5-4
CASSPYTGVGTDTQYF,TRBJ2-3,TRBV5-4
CATSRDLLAGASTRAGELFF,TRBJ2-2,TRBV15
CASSPKTGDYGYTF,TRBJ1-2,TRBV23-1
CASSPDRGLIEQYF,.,TRBV7-2
CASGLQGAVTGELFF,TRBJ2-2,TRBV12-5
CASSIGGADSYEQYF,TRBJ2-7,TRBV28
CASSPGWNNEQFF,TRBJ2-1,TRBV7-9
CASSPGTAGGYTF,TRBJ1-2,TRBV5-1
CATQGRGNQPQHF,TRBJ1-5,TRBV10-3
CASSETGSSYNEQFF,TRBJ2-1,TRBV5-1
CASSLRLHPTGELFF,TRBJ2-2,TRBV7-2
CASSQDAGGAQTQYF,TRBJ2-5,TRBV4-1
CSVERQISTDTQYF,TRBJ2-3,TRBV29-1
CASSYDGTPNTEAFF,TRBJ1-1,TRBV6-5
CASSLDSSTDTQYF,TRBJ2-3,TRBV7-3
CAISRGQGETQYF,TRBJ2-5,TRBV10-3
CASSYSGYTEAFF,TRBJ1-1,TRBV6-5
CASSPRQVDDEKLFF,TRBJ1-4,TRBV5-1
CAISLTARQGQSSYTF,TRBJ1-2,TRBV7-3
CASSEEESSTDTQYF,TRBJ2-3,TRBV6-1
CASNIGAGREKLFF,TRBJ1-4,TRBV2
CASSLGWAPSSGANVLTF,TRBJ2-6,TRBV5-1
CASSLAGAGGVYTF,TRBJ1-2,TRBV11-1
CASTQLRGLTEAFF,TRBJ1-1,TRBV5-1
CASSLRLDRVNTEAFF,TRBJ1-1,TRBV4-3
CASSLRGFYGYTF,TRBJ1-2,TRBV11-1
CASSRQGHSSYEQYF,TRBJ2-7,TRBV28
CASSRRAVETQYF,TRBJ2-5,TRBV19
CASSQGTSGGPEGTQYF,TRBJ2-3,TRBV4-2
CASSPTAGGKNTIYF,TRBJ1-3,TRBV5-1
CASSLAPGRGDTQYF,TRBJ2-3,TRBV5-1
CASISRGRDEQFF,TRBJ2-1,TRBV11-1
CASSLQGASNQPQHF,TRBJ1-5,TRBV7-2
CASSIFGGGRETQYF,TRBJ2-5,TRBV7-9
CASSLVDRPNSPLHF,TRBJ1-6,TRBV27
CASSLAGGPVSIQYF,TRBJ2-4,TRBV5-6
CASSIRLTSGGFNEQFF,TRBJ2-1,TRBV19
CASSRIGGTDTEAFF,TRBJ1-1,TRBV5-1
CASRRGGQGTHEQYF,TRBJ2-7,TRBV2
CASSLDTSGQGKMNTEAFF,TRBJ1-1,TRBV5-1
CASSSRLVVTDTQYF,TRBJ2-3,TRBV6-6
CAISEGSLQWDSNQPQHF,TRBJ1-5,TRBV10-3
CASSRTGMGQPQHF,TRBJ1-5,TRBV6-5
CASSGDWSYNEQFF,TRBJ2-1,TRBV9
CASSGFTGVVGQPQHF,TRBJ1-5,TRBV19